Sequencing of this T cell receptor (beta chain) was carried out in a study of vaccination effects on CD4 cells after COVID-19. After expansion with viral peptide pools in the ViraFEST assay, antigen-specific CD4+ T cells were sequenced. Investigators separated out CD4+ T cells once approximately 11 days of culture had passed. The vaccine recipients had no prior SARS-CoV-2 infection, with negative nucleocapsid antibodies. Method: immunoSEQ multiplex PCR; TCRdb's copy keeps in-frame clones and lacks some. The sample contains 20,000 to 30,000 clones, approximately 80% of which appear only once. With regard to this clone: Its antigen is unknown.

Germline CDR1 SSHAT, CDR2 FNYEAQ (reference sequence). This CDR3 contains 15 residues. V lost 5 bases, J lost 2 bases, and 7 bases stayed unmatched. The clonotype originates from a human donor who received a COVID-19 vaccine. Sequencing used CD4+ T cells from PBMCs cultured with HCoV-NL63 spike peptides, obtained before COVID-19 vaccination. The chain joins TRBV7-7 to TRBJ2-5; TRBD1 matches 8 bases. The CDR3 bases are TGTGCCAGCAGCCCGAACAGGGGGGAGCAAGAGACCCAGTACTTC. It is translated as CASSPNRGEQETQYF.